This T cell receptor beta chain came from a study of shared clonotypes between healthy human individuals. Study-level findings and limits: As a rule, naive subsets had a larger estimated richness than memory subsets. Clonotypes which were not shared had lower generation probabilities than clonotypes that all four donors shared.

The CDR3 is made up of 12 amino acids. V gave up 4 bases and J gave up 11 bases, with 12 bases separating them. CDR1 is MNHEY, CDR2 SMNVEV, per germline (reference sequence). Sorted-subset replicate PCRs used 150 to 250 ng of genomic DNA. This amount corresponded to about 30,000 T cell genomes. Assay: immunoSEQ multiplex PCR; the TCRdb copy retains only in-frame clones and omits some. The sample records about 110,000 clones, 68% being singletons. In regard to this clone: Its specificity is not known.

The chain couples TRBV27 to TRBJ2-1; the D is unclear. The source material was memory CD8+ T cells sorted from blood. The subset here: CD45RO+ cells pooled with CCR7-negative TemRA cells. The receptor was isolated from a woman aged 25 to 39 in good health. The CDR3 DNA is TGTGCCAGCAGTTCACGTAATAGGAAGCAGTTCTTC. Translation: CASSSRNRKQFF.